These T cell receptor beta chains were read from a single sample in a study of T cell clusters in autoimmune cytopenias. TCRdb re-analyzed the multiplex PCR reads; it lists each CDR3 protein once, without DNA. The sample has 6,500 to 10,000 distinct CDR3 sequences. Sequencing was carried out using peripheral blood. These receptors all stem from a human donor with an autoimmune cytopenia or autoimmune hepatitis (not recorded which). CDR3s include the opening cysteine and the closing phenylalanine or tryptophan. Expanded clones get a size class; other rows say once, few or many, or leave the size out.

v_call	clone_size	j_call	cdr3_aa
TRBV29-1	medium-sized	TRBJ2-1	CSVPGTGRYNEQFF
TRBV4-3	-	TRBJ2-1	CASSQVAGLTWHEQFF
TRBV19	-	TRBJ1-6	CASSPRQDRPLHF
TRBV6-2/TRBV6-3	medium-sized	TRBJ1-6	CASSYRHSPLHF
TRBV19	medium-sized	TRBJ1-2	CASRPTAFQGYTF
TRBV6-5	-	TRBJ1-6	CASSEAWGANSPLHF
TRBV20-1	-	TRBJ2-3	CSAEGRRGDPDTQYF
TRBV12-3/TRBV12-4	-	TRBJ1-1	CASSHTGRLAFF
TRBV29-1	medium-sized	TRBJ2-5	CSSGASAQETQYF
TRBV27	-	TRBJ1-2	CASSLTSDTTGYYGYTF
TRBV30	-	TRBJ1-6	CAWRVQGSNSPLHF
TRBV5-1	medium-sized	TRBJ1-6	CASSLEGLSSYNSPLHF
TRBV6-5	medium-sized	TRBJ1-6	CASSRAAPGQGRANSPLHF
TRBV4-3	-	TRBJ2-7	CASSQGGRDSYYEQYF
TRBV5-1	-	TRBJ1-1	CASSTQGTEAFF
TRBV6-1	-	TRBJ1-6	CASSDRQGAFWTPLHF
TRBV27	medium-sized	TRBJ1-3	CASSLRGGNTIYF
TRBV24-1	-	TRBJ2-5	CATSDRRNQETQYF
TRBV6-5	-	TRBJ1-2	CASSENRDYGYTF
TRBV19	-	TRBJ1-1	CASSIWGQTMNTEAFF
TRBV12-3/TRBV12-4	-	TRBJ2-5	CASRQGTLETQYF
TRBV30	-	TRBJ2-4	CAYHSSGTAKNIQYF
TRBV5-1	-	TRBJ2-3	CASSGRPTGERTDTQYF
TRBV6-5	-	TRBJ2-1	CASRESGGALDEQFF
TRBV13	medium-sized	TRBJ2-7	CASSLQGQGINEQYF
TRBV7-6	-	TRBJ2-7	CASSLASDSSYEQYF
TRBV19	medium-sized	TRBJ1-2	CASRIQTGVITAGYTF
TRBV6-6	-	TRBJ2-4	CATHARGTIQYF
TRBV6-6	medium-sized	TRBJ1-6	CASRPQTGANNSPLHF